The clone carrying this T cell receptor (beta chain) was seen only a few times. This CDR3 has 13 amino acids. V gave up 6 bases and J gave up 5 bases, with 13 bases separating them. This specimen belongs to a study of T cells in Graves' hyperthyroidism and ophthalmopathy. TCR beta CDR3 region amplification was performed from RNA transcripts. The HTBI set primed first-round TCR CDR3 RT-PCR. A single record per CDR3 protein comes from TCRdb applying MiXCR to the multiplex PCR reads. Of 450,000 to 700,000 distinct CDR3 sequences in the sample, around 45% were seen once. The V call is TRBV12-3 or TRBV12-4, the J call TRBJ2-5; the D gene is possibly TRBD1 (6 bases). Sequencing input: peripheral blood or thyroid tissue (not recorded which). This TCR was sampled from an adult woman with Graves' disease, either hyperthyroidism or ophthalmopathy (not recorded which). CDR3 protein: CASRRDTGETQYF. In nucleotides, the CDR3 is TGTGCCAGCAGGAGGGACACAGGGGAGACCCAGTACTTC.